This T cell receptor beta chain came from a study of T cell repertoires in cytomegalovirus infection. About the study: Both a matching HLA type and CMV infection were indicated by public TCR beta signatures. Findings of the study overall: CMV-specific TCR beta clonotypes restricted by HLA-C were the ones dominating the ex vivo response. The study identified carriers of CMV plus the relevant HLA from cumulative public TCR beta family frequency.

Each CDR3 protein is one row after TCRdb ran MiXCR on the reads. The table shows 150,000 to 200,000 distinct CDR3 sequences, with approximately 19% occurring only once. Many counts were recorded for this clonotype. Its antigen is still unknown. Looked up from germline, CDR1 is SGHTA and CDR2 is FQGNSA. The CDR3 consists of 14 residues. Trimming shortened V by 5 bases and J by 8 bases, and 18 bases separated the two germline ends. The sample taken for sequencing was PBMCs. The V gene is TRBV7-2, the J gene TRBJ1-2; D is unresolved. The receptor was derived from a human donor in good health (CMV status not recorded). Some clones in this sample may be carry-over from other donors' samples. The CDR3 coding sequence is TGTGCCAGCAGCACCAGTCGTCTCGCCGCCGGCTACACCTTC. Translated: CASSTSRLAAGYTF.